This TCR beta chain was sequenced in a study of blood T cell repertoires in COVID-19. TCRdb's copy holds only in-frame clones and misses some; the assay was immunoSEQ multiplex PCR. The sample carries tens of thousands of clones, approximately 85% recorded once. Germline lookup yields CDR1 SEHNR and CDR2 FQNEAQ (reference sequence). The length of the CDR3 is 12 residues. The ends were cut back, 3 bases at V and 11 bases at J, with 13 bases in the middle. This clone was seen once. Input material: peripheral blood. This clonotype was obtained from an elderly man with acute or convalescent COVID-19. The chain employs TRBV7-9 and TRBJ1-1, with D maybe TRBD1 (6 bases). CDR3 DNA: TGTGCCAGCAGCTTCCAGGGGAGAGGGGCTTTCTTT. Encoded protein: CASSFQGRGAFF.